The clone carrying this TCR beta chain has just a few counts. Antigen specificity is unknown. These data come from a study of OX40 agonist ivuxolimab in advanced cancers. Study-wide background: Three patients showed partial responses: one hepatocellular carcinoma and two cutaneous melanoma cases. Study-level results: On average, CD8+ T cells showed a greater number of expanded clones than CD4+. Among the lowest levels of clonal expansion were found in partial responders at 0.1-3.0 mg/kg.

Blood specimens came from baseline, cycle 4 day 1, and cycle 7 day 1. The CDR3 is 17 residues long. Germline CDR1 reads SGDLS; CDR2 reads YYNGEE. V was pared by 4 bases and J by 0 bases, with 14 bases between. The protocol was immunoSEQ multiplex PCR, while the TCRdb copy is restricted to in-frame clones and leaves out a portion. The data hold fewer than 65,000 clones, with roughly 88% observed a single time. Material: CD4+ or CD8+ T cells sorted from blood, obtained in a trial of the OX40 agonist ivuxolimab. J is TRBJ1-6 and V is TRBV9; tentative D call: TRBD1 (5 bases). The TCR originated in an adult with an advanced solid tumor such as melanoma, head and neck, liver or kidney cancer. The CDR3 DNA follows: TGTGCCAGCAGCCCCGGGACGCCGAGCTCCTATAATTCACCCCTCCACTTT. Translation gives CASSPGTPSSYNSPLHF.